The source of this TCR beta chain is a study of T-cell memory formation after mild COVID-19. Across the study: Largely, TCR clusters stayed within a single donor.

Using constant-segment primers, 5'RACE produced TCR alpha and TCR beta cDNA libraries carrying sample barcodes and UMIs. TCRdb called the 5' RACE reads again in MiXCR, with one record for every CDR3 protein. The profile shows fewer than 300,000 distinct CDR3 sequences, roughly 18% of them singletons. Concerning this clonotype itself: What it binds is not known. Sequence at one end of the junction differs from germline and may be a read error.

Study-level points and caveats: The pre-infection memory compartment contained some responding clones, suggesting cross-reactive memory joined. There was a balanced CD4/CD8 profile in clones contracting day 15 to 85, and later expanders leaned CD4+.

Germline values: CDR1 KGHSH, CDR2 LQKENI. The CDR3 is 15 amino acids. This rearrangement joins TRBV18 to TRBJ1-6; D uncertain. Sequencing was done on a sample of PBMCs or a T cell subset sorted from them (not recorded which). The receptor was derived from a man aged 18 to 29 who had mild COVID-19 (a few samples of this study predate the infection). Cell type and time point are not known. This chain's CDR3 is CASSPAADDNPPLHF. CDR3 DNA sequence: TGTGCCAGCTCACCGGCGGCGGACGATAATCCACCCCTCCACTTT.